This T cell receptor (beta chain) originates from a study of blood T cells in healthy people across ages. General study results and limits: Older individuals had lower TCR beta diversity per million T cells (the decline was roughly linear).

Alongside a J-beta primer mix, a sample-barcoded 5' primer served in a second PCR lasting about 7 to 11 cycles. MiXCR, run by TCRdb on the 5' RACE reads, gives a single entry per CDR3 protein. This table holds approximately 880,000 distinct CDR3 sequences, around 48% found once. The CDR3 is 14 amino acids. The V gene lost 1 base and the J gene lost 5 bases, with 10 bases spanning the gap. From germline, CDR1 is SGHRS and CDR2 YFSETQ. As for this clonotype: Its target is unknown.

What was sequenced was blood. The receptor was derived from a man aged 30 to 39 in good health. The V gene is TRBV5-1, the J gene TRBJ2-1; no firm D call. The CDR3 protein is CASSLTTPNNEQFF. CDR3 sequence (DNA): TGCGCCAGCAGCTTGACGACGCCGAACAATGAGCAGTTCTTC.